This TCR beta chain was obtained from a study of T cells in localized non-small cell lung cancer. Comment on this clone: The target antigen is unknown.

V shed 7 bases and J shed 7 bases, with 16 bases lying between them. The germline V gene has CDR1 LNHDA and CDR2 SQIVND (reference sequence). The CDR3 is 13 residues long. Findings of the study overall: Investigators sequenced only a single tumor region, leaving heterogeneity possible. Paired adjacent lung recovered a median around 62 of the top 100 tumor clones. Patients showing higher blood T cell density tended to see longer overall survival.

This table comes from immunoSEQ multiplex PCR, and its TCRdb copy is limited to in-frame clones, with some not included. The sample contains over 30,000 clones, 80% to 90% of which appear only once. This specimen was peripheral blood, taken before any cancer treatment. This chain joins TRBV19 and TRBJ1-2; D is unclear. The TCR sequence derives from a woman aged 40 to 75 with stage I lung adenocarcinoma. The CDR3 DNA reads TGTGCCAGTACCCACGGTCCCCCTTCTGGCTACACCTTC. As protein: CASTHGPPSGYTF.